This T cell receptor beta chain came from a study of PD-1 blockade in classical Hodgkin lymphoma. From germline, CDR1 is MNHNS and CDR2 SASEGT. V dropped 6 bases and J dropped 0 bases, with 9 bases sitting between them. CDR3 length equals 14 residues. Assay used: immunoSEQ multiplex PCR; TCRdb lists only in-frame clones, some missing. The sample holds about 85,000 clones; about nine tenths are singletons and the top ten take approximately 2.9%. Time point specified: cycle 4 day 1 (C4D1), after 5 to 7 weeks of nivolumab. Every patient relapsed after autologous stem cell transplantation, and brentuximab vedotin exposure varied.

This chain links TRBV6-1 with TRBJ2-1; a possible D gene is TRBD2 (6 bases). Sample: peripheral blood mononuclear cells (PBMCs), taken before the fourth cycle of nivolumab. This receptor was taken from a human donor with classical Hodgkin lymphoma. The DNA of the CDR3 is TGTGCCAGCAGCGGGGGATTCTCCTACAATGAGCAGTTCTTC. Translated, it gives CASSGGFSYNEQFF.